This TCR beta chain was recovered during a study of cytomegalovirus exposure and HLA in healthy donors. Study-wide context: Earlier sequencing of about 179 million T cells yielded approximately 100 million unique TCR beta sequences.

As to this clone: Its antigen is currently unknown.

Study conclusions and caveats: When analyzed later, the rates of TCR association showed variation by HLA locus, with DRB1 the most and HLA-C the fewest.

A multiplex PCR was run with 60 Vbeta primers and 13 Jbeta primers. Original handling: Later, an analysis found 65 million to 85 million unique TCR beta chains, and approximately 10 million of these were shared. The protocol was immunoSEQ multiplex PCR, while the TCRdb copy is restricted to in-frame clones and leaves out a portion. V, J and clone size derive from that table, while D and trimming were established from the DNA sequence. The sample records around 58,000 clones, approximately 71% being singletons. V gave up 2 bases and J gave up 6 bases, with 11 bases separating them. This CDR3 has 14 amino acids. In germline, CDR1 is SGHVS, CDR2 FQNEAQ.

The clonotype was recovered from a man in his forties in good health and CMV-seropositive. The sample was PBMCs. The chain uses TRBV7-8 and TRBJ2-1, with a possible D match to TRBD2 (5 bases). In nucleotides, the CDR3 is TGTGCCAGCAGCTTATCCCTAGCCCGCAATGAGCAGTTCTTC. Translated, it gives CASSLSLARNEQFF.